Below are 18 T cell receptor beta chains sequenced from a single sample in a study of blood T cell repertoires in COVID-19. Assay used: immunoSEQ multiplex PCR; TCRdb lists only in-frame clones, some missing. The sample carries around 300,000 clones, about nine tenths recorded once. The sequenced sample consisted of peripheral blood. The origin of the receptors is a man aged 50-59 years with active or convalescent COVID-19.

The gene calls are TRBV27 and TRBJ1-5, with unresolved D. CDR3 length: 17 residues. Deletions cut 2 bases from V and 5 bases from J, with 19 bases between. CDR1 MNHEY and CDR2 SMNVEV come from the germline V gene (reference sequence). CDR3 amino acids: CASSLKFVVHGDQPQHF. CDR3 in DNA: TGTGCCAGCAGTTTAAAGTTTGTGGTCCATGGAGATCAGCCCCAGCATTTT.

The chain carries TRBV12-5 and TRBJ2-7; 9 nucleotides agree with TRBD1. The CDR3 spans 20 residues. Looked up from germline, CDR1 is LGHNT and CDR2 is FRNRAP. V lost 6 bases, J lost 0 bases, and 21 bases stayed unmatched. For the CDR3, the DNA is TGTGCTAGTGGCCCTACGGCCGGGACAGGGTTGACCCAGAGCTCCTACGAGCAGTACTTC. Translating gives CASGPTAGTGLTQSSYEQYF.

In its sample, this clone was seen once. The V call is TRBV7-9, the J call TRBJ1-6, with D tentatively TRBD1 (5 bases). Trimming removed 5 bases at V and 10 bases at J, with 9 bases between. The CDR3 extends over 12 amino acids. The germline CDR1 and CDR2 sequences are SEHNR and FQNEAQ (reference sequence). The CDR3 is CASSVWGSPLHF. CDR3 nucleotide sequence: TGTGCCAGCAGCGTTTGGGGCTCACCCCTCCACTTT.

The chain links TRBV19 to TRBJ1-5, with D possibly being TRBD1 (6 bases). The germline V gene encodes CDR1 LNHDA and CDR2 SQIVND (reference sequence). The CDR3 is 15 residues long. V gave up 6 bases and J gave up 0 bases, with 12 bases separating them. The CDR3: CASSTGPGSNQPQHF. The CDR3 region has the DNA TGTGCCAGTAGCACAGGGCCGGGTAGCAATCAGCCCCAGCATTTT.

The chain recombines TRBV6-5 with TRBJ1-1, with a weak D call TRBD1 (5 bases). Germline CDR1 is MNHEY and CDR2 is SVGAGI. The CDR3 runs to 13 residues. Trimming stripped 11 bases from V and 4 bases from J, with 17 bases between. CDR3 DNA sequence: TGTGCCTCGAGGGAGGGGATAGGCACTGAAGCTTTCTTT. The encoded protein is CASREGIGTEAFF.

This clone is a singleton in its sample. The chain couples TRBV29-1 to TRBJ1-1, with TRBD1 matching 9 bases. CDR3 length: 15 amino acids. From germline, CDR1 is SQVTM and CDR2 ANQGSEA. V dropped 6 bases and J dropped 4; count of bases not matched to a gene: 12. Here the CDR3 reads CSVSRDRATSTEAFF. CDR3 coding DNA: TGCAGCGTGTCCCGGGACAGGGCAACTAGCACTGAAGCTTTCTTT.

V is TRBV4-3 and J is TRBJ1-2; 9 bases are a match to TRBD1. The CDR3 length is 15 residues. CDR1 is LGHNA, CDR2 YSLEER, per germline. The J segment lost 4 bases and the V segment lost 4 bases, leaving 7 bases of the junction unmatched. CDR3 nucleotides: TGCGCCAGCAGCCCCCGGGACAGGGAGGTCTATGGCTACACCTTC. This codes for CASSPRDREVYGYTF.

CDR3 region: CASRRGQGNTEAFF. CDR3 bases: TGCGCCAGCAGACGCGGACAGGGGAACACTGAAGCTTTCTTT. The genes are TRBV4-3 and TRBJ1-1; TRBD1 aligns across 8 bases. The CDR3 sequence is 14 residues long. The trim removed 6 bases at V and 1 base at J, leaving 4 bases unmatched. Germline loops: CDR1 LGHNA, CDR2 YSLEER.

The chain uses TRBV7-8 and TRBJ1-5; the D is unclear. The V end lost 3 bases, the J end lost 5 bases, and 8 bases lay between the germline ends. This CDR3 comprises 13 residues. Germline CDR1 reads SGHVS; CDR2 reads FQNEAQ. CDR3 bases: TGTGCCAGCAGCTTTGGCTTTTATCAGCCCCAGCATTTT. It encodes CASSFGFYQPQHF.

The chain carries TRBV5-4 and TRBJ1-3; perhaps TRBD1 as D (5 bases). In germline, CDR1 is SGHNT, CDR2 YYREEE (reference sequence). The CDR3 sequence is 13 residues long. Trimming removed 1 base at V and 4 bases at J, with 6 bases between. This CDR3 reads CASSLNRGNTIYF. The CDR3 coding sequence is TGTGCCAGCAGCTTGAACAGGGGAAACACCATATATTTT.

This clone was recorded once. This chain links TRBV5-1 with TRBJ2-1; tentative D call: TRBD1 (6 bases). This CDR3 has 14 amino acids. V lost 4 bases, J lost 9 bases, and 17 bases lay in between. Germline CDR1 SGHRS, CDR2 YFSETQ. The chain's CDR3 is CASSLGNRGGEQFF. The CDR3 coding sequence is TGCGCCAGCAGCCTCGGAAATAGAGGGGGTGAGCAGTTCTTC.

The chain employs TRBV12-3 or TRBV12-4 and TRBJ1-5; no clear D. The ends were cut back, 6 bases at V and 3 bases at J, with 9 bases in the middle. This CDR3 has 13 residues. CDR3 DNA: TGTGCCAGCAGGGACTACTACAATCAGCCCCAGCATTTT. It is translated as CASRDYYNQPQHF.

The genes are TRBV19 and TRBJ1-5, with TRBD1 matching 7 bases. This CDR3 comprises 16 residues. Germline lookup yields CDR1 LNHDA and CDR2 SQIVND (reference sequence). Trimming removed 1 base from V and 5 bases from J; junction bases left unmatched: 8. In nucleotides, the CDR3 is TGTGCCAGTAGTATAGGTAGGGGGCAAGAAGATCAGCCCCAGCATTTT. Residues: CASSIGRGQEDQPQHF.

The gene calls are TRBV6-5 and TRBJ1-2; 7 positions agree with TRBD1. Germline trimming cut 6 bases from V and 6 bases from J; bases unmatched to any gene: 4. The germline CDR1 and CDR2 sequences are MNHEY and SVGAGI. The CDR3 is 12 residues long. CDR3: CASSPTGNGYTF. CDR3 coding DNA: TGTGCCAGCAGCCCGACAGGGAATGGCTACACCTTC.

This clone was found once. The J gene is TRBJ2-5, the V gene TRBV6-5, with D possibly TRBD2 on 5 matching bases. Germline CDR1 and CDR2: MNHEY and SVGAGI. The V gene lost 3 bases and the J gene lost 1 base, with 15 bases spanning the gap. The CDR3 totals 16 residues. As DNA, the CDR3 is TGTGCCAGCAGTTATAGCGCCTTGATTATCCAAGAGACCCAGTACTTC. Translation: CASSYSALIIQETQYF.

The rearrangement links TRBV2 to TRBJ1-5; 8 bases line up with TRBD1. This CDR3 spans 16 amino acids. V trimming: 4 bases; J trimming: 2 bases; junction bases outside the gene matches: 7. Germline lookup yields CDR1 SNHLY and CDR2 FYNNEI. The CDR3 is CASSVDRGWGNQPQHF. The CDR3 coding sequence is TGTGCCAGCAGTGTCGACAGGGGTTGGGGCAATCAGCCCCAGCATTTT.

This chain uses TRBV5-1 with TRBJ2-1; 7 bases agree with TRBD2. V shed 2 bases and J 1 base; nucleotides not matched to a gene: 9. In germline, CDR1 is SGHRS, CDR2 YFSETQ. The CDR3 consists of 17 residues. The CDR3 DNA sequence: TGCGCCAGCAGCTTATGGGATGGGCGGGGGTCCTACAATGAGCAGTTCTTC. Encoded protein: CASSLWDGRGSYNEQFF.

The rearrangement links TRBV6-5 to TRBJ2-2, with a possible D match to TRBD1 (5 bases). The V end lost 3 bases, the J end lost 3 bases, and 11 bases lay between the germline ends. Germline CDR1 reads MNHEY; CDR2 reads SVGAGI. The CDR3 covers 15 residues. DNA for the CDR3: TGTGCCAGCAGTTATTCGGACACTTACACCGGGGAGCTGTTTTTT. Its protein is CASSYSDTYTGELFF.